Shown below are 29 T cell receptor beta chains from a single sample sequenced in a study of cytomegalovirus exposure and HLA in healthy donors. PCR primers comprised 60 Vbeta and 13 Jbeta primers. Some clones are missing from TCRdb's copy, which holds only in-frame ones; the method was immunoSEQ multiplex PCR. This table holds 200,000 or so clones, 65% to 80% found once. What was sequenced was PBMCs. The source is a man aged 40-55 years in good health and CMV-seronegative.

This sequence joins TRBV6-1 and TRBJ2-1; 8 nucleotides match TRBD2. After removal of 8 bases from V and 0 bases from J, the junction contained 6 bases not matched to a gene. Germline values: CDR1 MNHNS, CDR2 SASEGT. This CDR3 has 15 amino acids. The CDR3 loop is CASDPSGSSYNEQFF. The DNA of the CDR3 is TGTGCCAGCGACCCAAGCGGGAGCTCCTACAATGAGCAGTTCTTC.

The V call is TRBV19, the J call TRBJ2-7; possibly TRBD2 for D (6 bases). Germline V gene lookup returns CDR1 LNHDA and CDR2 SQIVND (reference sequence). V lost 3 bases and J lost 0, with 12 bases in between. The CDR3 extends over 15 amino acids. The CDR3 region has the DNA TGTGCCAGTAGTATCGGCGGGGCGGACTCCTACGAGCAGTACTTC. Its translation is CASSIGGADSYEQYF.

The chain carries TRBV28 and TRBJ2-3, with 11 bases lining up with TRBD2. CDR1 MDHEN and CDR2 SYDVKM come from the germline V gene. This CDR3 contains 16 residues. CDR3 amino acids: CGSLAGAPWGTDTQYF. The CDR3 bases are TGTGGTTCACTAGCGGGAGCCCCCTGGGGCACAGATACGCAGTATTTT.

This chain connects TRBV6-5 to TRBJ1-6; D call uncertain. This CDR3 is built from 14 residues. V lost 2 bases and J 3 bases, leaving 5 bases between the germline ends. Germline V lookup: CDR1 MNHEY, CDR2 SVGAGI. CDR3 residues: CASSYAGYNSPLHF. The CDR3 DNA reads TGTGCCAGCAGTTACGCAGGCTATAATTCACCCCTCCACTTT.

This rearrangement joins TRBV29-1 to TRBJ2-2; TRBD2 agrees at 11 bases. Germline V lookup: CDR1 SQVTM, CDR2 ANQGSEA. Trimming removed 1 base from V and 6 bases from J; junction bases left unmatched: 7. This CDR3 is built from 16 residues. The CDR3 DNA reads TGCAGCGTTGAAGGGCTAGCGGGAGGTCGGGCCGGGGAGCTGTTTTTT. Protein: CSVEGLAGGRAGELFF.

J is TRBJ2-1 and V is TRBV7-3; TRBD2 matches 7 bases. The CDR3 is 18 amino acids. The V gene's germline CDR1 is SGHTA and CDR2 FQGTGA. After removal of 2 bases from V and 0 bases from J, the junction contained 10 bases not matched to a gene. CDR3 region: CASSLLSYGGSSYNEQFF. As DNA, the CDR3 is TGTGCCAGCAGCTTATTATCGTATGGCGGGAGCTCCTACAATGAGCAGTTCTTC.

This chain uses TRBV9 with TRBJ2-2, with D possibly being TRBD2 (5 bases). In germline, CDR1 is SGDLS, CDR2 YYNGEE. The V end lost 4 bases, the J end lost 2 bases, and 9 bases lay between the germline ends. This CDR3 region has 14 residues. The CDR3 loop reads CASSSRLNTGELFF. For the CDR3, the DNA is TGTGCCAGCAGCTCCCGACTAAACACCGGGGAGCTGTTTTTT.

This chain connects TRBV7-9 to TRBJ2-6, with a possible D match to TRBD1 (6 bases). Germline loops: CDR1 SEHNR, CDR2 FQNEAQ (reference sequence). V was clipped by 1 base and J by 1 base, with 14 bases between them. The CDR3 is made up of 18 amino acids. CDR3 sequence reads: CASSLVGALRSGANVLTF. CDR3 DNA sequence: TGTGCCAGCAGCTTAGTGGGGGCTCTTCGTTCTGGGGCCAACGTCCTGACTTTC.

The chain couples TRBV5-1 to TRBJ1-1, with 7 nucleotides matching TRBD1. CDR3 length: 14 amino acids. Germline V CDR1 and CDR2: SGHRS, YFSETQ. After removal of 4 bases from V and 3 bases from J, the junction contained 6 bases not matched to a gene. CDR3 sequence reads: CASSLNTGDTEAFF. The DNA of the CDR3 is TGCGCCAGCAGCCTGAATACAGGGGACACTGAAGCTTTCTTT.

The chain links TRBV5-6 to TRBJ1-5, with 8 bases identical to TRBD1. This CDR3 region has 15 residues. V dropped 5 bases and J dropped 5; count of bases not matched to a gene: 9. The germline V gene encodes CDR1 SGHDT and CDR2 YYEEEE. In DNA, the CDR3 is TGTGCCAGCAGTCTACAGGGGGGTTTCGATCAGCCCCAGCATTTT. This sequence encodes CASSLQGGFDQPQHF.

The CDR3 DNA is TGCGCCAGCAGCCCGGGACTCGTGAACACCGGGGAGCTGTTTTTT. It yields the protein CASSPGLVNTGELFF. The gene calls are TRBV5-1 and TRBJ2-2, with D possibly TRBD2 on 6 matching bases. The CDR3 is 15 amino acids. Trimming shortened V by 4 bases and J by 1 base, and 11 bases separated the two germline ends. Germline V gene lookup returns CDR1 SGHRS and CDR2 YFSETQ.

This clone showed up just a few times. This chain connects TRBV7-9 to TRBJ2-3; 8 positions agree with TRBD1. Trimming removed 3 bases from V and 3 bases from J; junction bases left unmatched: 2. CDR3 size: 14 residues. The germline V gene has CDR1 SEHNR and CDR2 FQNEAQ (reference sequence). The CDR3 is CASSFDRGTDTQYF. CDR3 sequence (DNA): TGTGCCAGCAGCTTTGACAGGGGTACAGATACGCAGTATTTT.

This clone turned up a few times. The genes are TRBV7-2 and TRBJ1-1; TRBD1 aligns across 7 bases. The junction had 14 bases not matched to a gene; V was cut back by 6 bases and J by 4 bases. Per the germline V gene, CDR1 is SGHTA and CDR2 is FQGNSA. The length of the CDR3 is 16 residues. For the CDR3, the DNA is TGTGCCAGCAGGCGGAAAAAACCGACAGGGCTCACTGAAGCTTTCTTT. This encodes CASRRKKPTGLTEAFF.

This clone has more than one count but fewer than ten. The chain recombines TRBV2 with TRBJ1-1; D remains unclear. With 2 bases removed from V and 3 bases from J, the gap between germline ends came to 7 bases. CDR3 size: 13 residues. Germline CDR1 reads SNHLY; CDR2 reads FYNNEI. The CDR3 loop is CASSEFSYTEAFF. CDR3 in DNA: TGTGCCAGCAGTGAATTTTCGTACACTGAAGCTTTCTTT. Full variable domain (missing parts from reference TRBV2 and TRBJ1-1): EPEVTQTPSHQVTQMGQEVILRCVPISNHLYFYWYRQILGQKVEFLVSFYNNEISEKSEIFDDQFSVERPDGSNFTLKIRSTKLEDSAMYFCASSEFSYTEAFFGQGTRLTVV.

The chain combines TRBV7-2 with TRBJ2-5; D perhaps matches TRBD1 (5 bases). This CDR3 region has 13 residues. Germline values: CDR1 SGHTA, CDR2 FQGNSA. The V and J ends lost 5 bases and 1 base respectively, with 8 bases between them. Written as DNA, the CDR3 is TGTGCCAGCAGCCGACAGTCCCAAGAGACCCAGTACTTC. Protein sequence: CASSRQSQETQYF. The full variable domain, its missing parts supplied by reference TRBV7-2 and TRBJ2-5, is GAGVSQSPSNKVTEKGKDVELRCDPISGHTALYWYRQSLGQGLEFLIYFQGNSAPDKSGLPSDRFSAERTGGSVSTLTIQRTQQEDSAVYLCASSRQSQETQYFGPGTRLLVL.

V is TRBV5-1 and J is TRBJ2-7; TRBD2 agrees at 10 bases. The V gene end was trimmed by 4 bases and the J gene end by 4 bases; junction bases not matched to a gene: 2. Germline assignment: CDR1 SGHRS and CDR2 YFSETQ. The CDR3 totals 13 residues. The CDR3 bases are TGCGCCAGCAGCCCTAGCGGGAGTTACGAGCAGTACTTC. Translated, it gives CASSPSGSYEQYF.

The genes are TRBV7-9 and TRBJ2-1; tentative D call: TRBD2 (5 bases). The ends were cut back, 4 bases at V and 5 bases at J, with 12 bases in the middle. The CDR3 spans 14 residues. Germline assignment: CDR1 SEHNR and CDR2 FQNEAQ (reference sequence). CDR3 sequence: CASSYGLADNEQFF. The CDR3 nucleotides are TGTGCCAGCAGCTACGGACTTGCCGACAATGAGCAGTTCTTC.

This chain joins TRBV9 and TRBJ2-5; D not resolved. V shed 3 bases and J shed 5 bases, with 8 bases lying between them. This CDR3 comprises 12 residues. Germline V lookup: CDR1 SGDLS, CDR2 YYNGEE. The CDR3 here is CASSAFQETQYF. In DNA, the CDR3 is TGTGCCAGCAGCGCGTTTCAGGAGACCCAGTACTTC. The variable domain in full, completed from reference TRBV9 and TRBJ2-5, reads DSGVTQTPKHLITATGQRVTLRCSPRSGDLSVYWYQQSLDQGLQFLIQYYNGEERAKGNILERFSAQQFPDLHSELNLSSLELGDSALYFCASSAFQETQYFGPGTRLLVL.

The chain uses TRBV29-1 and TRBJ2-2; D uncertain. Germline CDR1 is SQVTM and CDR2 is ANQGSEA. This CDR3 is 12 amino acids long. V shed 8 bases and J shed 6 bases, with 13 bases lying between them. CDR3 sequence reads: CSFYGQAGELFF. The CDR3, as DNA: TGCAGCTTCTATGGGCAGGCCGGGGAGCTGTTTTTT.

The chain has TRBV7-2 and TRBJ2-1; D possibly corresponds to TRBD1 (6 bases). The CDR3 runs to 15 residues. Per the germline V gene, CDR1 is SGHTA and CDR2 is FQGNSA. V dropped 5 bases and J dropped 3 bases, with 14 bases sitting between them. CDR3 nucleotides: TGTGCCAGCAGCCGTTCCGGGACAAACTACAATGAGCAGTTCTTC. It translates to CASSRSGTNYNEQFF. Filled out from reference TRBV7-2 and TRBJ2-1, the complete variable domain reads GAGVSQSPSNKVTEKGKDVELRCDPISGHTALYWYRQSLGQGLEFLIYFQGNSAPDKSGLPSDRFSAERTGGSVSTLTIQRTQQEDSAVYLCASSRSGTNYNEQFFGPGTRLTVL.

V usage is TRBV13 and J usage is TRBJ2-7, with 10 bases identical to TRBD2. The CDR3 consists of 15 residues. Germline V gene sequence: CDR1 PRHDT, CDR2 FYEKMQ (reference sequence). V shed 0 bases and J 3 bases; nucleotides not matched to a gene: 2. DNA of the CDR3: TGTGCCAGCAGCTTAGGACTAGCGGGACGCTACGAGCAGTACTTC. Residues: CASSLGLAGRYEQYF. The full variable domain, completed using reference TRBV13 and TRBJ2-7, is AAGVIQSPRHLIKEKRETATLKCYPIPRHDTVYWYQQGPGQDPQFLISFYEKMQSDKGSIPDRFSAQQFSDYHSELNMSSLELGDSALYFCASSLGLAGRYEQYFGPGTRLTVT.

This chain connects TRBV30 to TRBJ1-1, with a weak D call TRBD1 (5 bases). V was clipped by 7 bases and J by 1 base, with 13 bases between them. Germline loops: CDR1 GTSNPN, CDR2 SVGIG (reference sequence). CDR3 size: 13 residues. CDR3 protein: CALKAGQNTEAFF. The DNA of the CDR3 is TGTGCCTTAAAGGCAGGGCAGAACACTGAAGCTTTCTTT.

The chain joins TRBV30 to TRBJ1-5, with no clear D. V was shortened by 1 base and J by 4 bases, with 8 bases between the two germline ends. The CDR3 spans 13 residues. Germline V gene sequence: CDR1 GTSNPN, CDR2 SVGIG (reference sequence). CDR3 loop: CAWSGGGNQPQHF. For the CDR3, the DNA is TGTGCCTGGAGTGGGGGAGGGAATCAGCCCCAGCATTTT.

This rearrangement joins TRBV9 to TRBJ2-1; 16 nucleotides align to TRBD2. The V and J ends lost 5 bases and 7 bases, in that order; junction bases with no gene match: 6. There are 16 residues in the CDR3. The germline gives CDR1 SGDLS, CDR2 YYNGEE. The CDR3 sequence: CASSPGTSGGVNEQFF. The CDR3 region has the DNA TGTGCCAGCAGTCCTGGGACTAGCGGGGGGGTAAATGAGCAGTTCTTC.

DNA for the CDR3: TGTGCCAGCGGGAGTGGGACCGGGGAGCTGTTTTTT. Encoded protein: CASGSGTGELFF. V gene TRBV7-9 combines with J gene TRBJ2-2; D perhaps matches TRBD2 (5 bases). Trimming removed 8 bases at V and 5 bases at J, with 9 bases between. The CDR3 runs 12 residues. The germline gives CDR1 SEHNR, CDR2 FQNEAQ (reference sequence).

Only a few counts were recorded for this clone. The genes are TRBV11-2 and TRBJ2-3; 7 bases align to TRBD2. The J segment lost 1 base and the V segment lost 3 bases, leaving 1 base of the junction unmatched. Germline CDR1 and CDR2: SGHAT and FQNNGV. The CDR3 sequence is 14 residues long. The CDR3 loop is CASSFRGGTDTQYF. As DNA, the CDR3 is TGTGCCAGCAGCTTCCGGGGGGGCACAGATACGCAGTATTTT.

The chain links TRBV7-3 to TRBJ2-3; D possibly corresponds to TRBD1 (6 bases). V was cut by 6 bases and J by 2 bases, with 15 bases left in between. Per germline, CDR1 SGHTA and CDR2 FQGTGA. This CDR3 region has 15 residues. This CDR3 is CASRPAQGITDTQYF. The DNA of the CDR3 is TGTGCCAGCAGGCCCGCCCAGGGGATCACAGATACGCAGTATTTT.

The chain recombines TRBV5-4 with TRBJ1-1; D unresolved. Looked up from germline, CDR1 is SGHNT and CDR2 is YYREEE (reference sequence). The CDR3 is 14 residues long. Trimming took 4 bases from V and 1 from J, leaving 11 bases between them. This CDR3 is CASSLAPGNTEAFF. The CDR3 region has the DNA TGTGCCAGCAGCCTAGCCCCGGGGAACACTGAAGCTTTCTTT.

The chain is built from TRBV11-2 and TRBJ1-2; a possible D gene is TRBD1 (6 bases). This CDR3 is 13 amino acids long. Looked up from germline, CDR1 is SGHAT and CDR2 is FQNNGV. Trimming took 4 bases from V and 2 from J, leaving 8 bases between them. The CDR3 spells CASSWDTNYGYTF. The CDR3 nucleotides are TGTGCCAGCAGCTGGGACACAAACTATGGCTACACCTTC. Supplemented by reference TRBV11-2 and TRBJ1-2, the full variable domain reads EAGVAQSPRYKIIEKRQSVAFWCNPISGHATLYWYQQILGQGPKLLIQFQNNGVVDDSQLPKDRFSAERLKGVDSTLKIQPAKLEDSAVYLCASSWDTNYGYTFGSGTRLTVV.